Detailed here is one TCR beta chain. Its specificity is not known. This sample was taken from a study of shared clonotypes between healthy human individuals. Study findings and constraints: Represented diversity, genetic and exposure-history alike, was limited by few donors.

Produced via immunoSEQ multiplex PCR; TCRdb's table is partial and in-frame only. The data hold around 700,000 clones, with more than 70% observed a single time. Sequenced: memory CD4+ T cells sorted from blood. Subset in this sample: CD45RA-negative fraction. The receptor's source is a woman in her 30s in good health.

The CDR3, as DNA: TGTGCCAGTAGTATACGGGACAGGGGATACGAGCAGTACTTC. This sequence encodes CASSIRDRGYEQYF. The V call is TRBV19, the J call TRBJ2-7; 10 nucleotides line up with TRBD1. The trim removed 2 bases at V and 4 bases at J, leaving 2 bases unmatched. There are 14 residues in the CDR3. Germline V gene sequence: CDR1 LNHDA, CDR2 SQIVND (reference sequence).